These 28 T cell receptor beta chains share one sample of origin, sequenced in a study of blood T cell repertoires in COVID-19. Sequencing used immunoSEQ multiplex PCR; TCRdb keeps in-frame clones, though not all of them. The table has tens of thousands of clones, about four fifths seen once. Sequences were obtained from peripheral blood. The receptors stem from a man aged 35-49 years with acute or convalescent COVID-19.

The CDR3 coding sequence is TGTGCCAGCAGGTTGACAGGCCTTAGAGGCGAGCAGTACTTC. Translating gives CASRLTGLRGEQYF. The chain recombines TRBV6-5 with TRBJ2-7; a possible D gene is TRBD1 (6 bases). The CDR3 sequence is 14 residues long. CDR1 and CDR2 (germline): MNHEY, SVGAGI. V was trimmed by 6 bases and J by 6 bases, leaving 18 bases between them.

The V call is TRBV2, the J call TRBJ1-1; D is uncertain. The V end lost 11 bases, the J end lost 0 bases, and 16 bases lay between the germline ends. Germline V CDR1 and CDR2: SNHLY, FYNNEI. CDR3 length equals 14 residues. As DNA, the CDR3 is TGTGCCCTACTCCGGATCGGGGTGAACACTGAAGCTTTCTTT. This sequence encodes CALLRIGVNTEAFF.

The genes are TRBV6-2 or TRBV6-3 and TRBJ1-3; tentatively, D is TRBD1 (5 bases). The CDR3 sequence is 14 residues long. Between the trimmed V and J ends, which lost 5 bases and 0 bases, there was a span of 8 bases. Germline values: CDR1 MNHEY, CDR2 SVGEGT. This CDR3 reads CASSDRVSGNTIYF. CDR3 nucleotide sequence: TGTGCCAGCAGTGACAGAGTCTCTGGAAACACCATATATTTT.

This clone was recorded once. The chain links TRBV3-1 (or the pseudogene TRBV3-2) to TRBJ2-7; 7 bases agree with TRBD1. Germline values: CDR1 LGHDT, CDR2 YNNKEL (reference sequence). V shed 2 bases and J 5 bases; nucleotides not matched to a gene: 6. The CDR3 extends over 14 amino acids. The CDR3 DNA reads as TGTGCCAGCAGCCAATCTTACAGGGGAGACGAGCAGTACTTC. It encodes CASSQSYRGDEQYF.

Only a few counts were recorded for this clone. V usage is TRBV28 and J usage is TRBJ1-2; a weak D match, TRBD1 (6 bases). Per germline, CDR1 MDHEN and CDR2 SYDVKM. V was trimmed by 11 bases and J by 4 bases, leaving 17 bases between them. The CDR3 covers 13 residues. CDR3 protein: CAGAGANSYGYTF. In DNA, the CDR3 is TGTGCCGGGGCGGGGGCGAATAGCTATGGCTACACCTTC.

The CDR3 is CASSFGAGNYEQYF. The CDR3 nucleotides read TGCGCCAGCAGCTTCGGGGCGGGGAACTACGAGCAGTACTTC. This sequence joins TRBV5-1 and TRBJ2-7, with a possible D match to TRBD2 (6 bases). Germline CDR1 is SGHRS and CDR2 is YFSETQ. Trimming stripped 2 bases from V and 3 bases from J, with 12 bases between. This CDR3 is built from 14 residues.

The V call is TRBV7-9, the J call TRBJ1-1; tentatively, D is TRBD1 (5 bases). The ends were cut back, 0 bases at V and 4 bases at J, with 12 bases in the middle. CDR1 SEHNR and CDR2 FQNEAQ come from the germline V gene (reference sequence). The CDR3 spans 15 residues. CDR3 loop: CASSLAAQGVTEAFF. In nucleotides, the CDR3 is TGTGCCAGCAGCTTAGCGGCCCAAGGGGTCACTGAAGCTTTCTTT.

In nucleotides, the CDR3 is TGTGCCAGCAGCCCCAGGACTAGCCACGAGCAGTACTTC. Protein product: CASSPRTSHEQYF. The V and J genes are TRBV7-9 and TRBJ2-7, with 8 bases that match TRBD2. The CDR3 extends over 13 amino acids. Per germline, CDR1 SEHNR and CDR2 FQNEAQ (reference sequence). The J segment lost 5 bases and the V segment lost 5 bases, leaving 5 bases of the junction unmatched.

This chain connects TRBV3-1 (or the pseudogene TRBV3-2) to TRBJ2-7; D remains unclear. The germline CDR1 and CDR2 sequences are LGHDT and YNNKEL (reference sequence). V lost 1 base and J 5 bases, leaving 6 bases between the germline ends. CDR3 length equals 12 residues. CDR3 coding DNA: TGTGCCAGCAGCCAAGTTCTCCACGAGCAGTACTTC. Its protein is CASSQVLHEQYF.

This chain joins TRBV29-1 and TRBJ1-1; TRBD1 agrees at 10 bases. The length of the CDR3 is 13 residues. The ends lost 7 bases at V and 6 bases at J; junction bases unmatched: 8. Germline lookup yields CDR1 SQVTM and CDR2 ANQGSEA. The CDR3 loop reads CSAVKDRGSEAFF. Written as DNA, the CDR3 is TGCAGCGCCGTAAAGGACAGGGGGTCTGAAGCTTTCTTT.

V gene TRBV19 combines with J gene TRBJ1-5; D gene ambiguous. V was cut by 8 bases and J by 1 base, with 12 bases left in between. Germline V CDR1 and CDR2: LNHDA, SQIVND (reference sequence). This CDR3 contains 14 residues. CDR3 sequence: CASELRGSNQPQHF. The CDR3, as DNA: TGTGCCAGTGAGCTCCGAGGGAGCAATCAGCCCCAGCATTTT.

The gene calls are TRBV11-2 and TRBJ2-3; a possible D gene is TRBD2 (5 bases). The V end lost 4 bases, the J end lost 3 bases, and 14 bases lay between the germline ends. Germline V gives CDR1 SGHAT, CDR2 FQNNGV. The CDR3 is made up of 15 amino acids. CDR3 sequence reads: CASSSHVGGTDTQYF. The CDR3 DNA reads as TGTGCCAGCAGCTCCCACGTAGGAGGAACAGATACGCAGTATTTT.

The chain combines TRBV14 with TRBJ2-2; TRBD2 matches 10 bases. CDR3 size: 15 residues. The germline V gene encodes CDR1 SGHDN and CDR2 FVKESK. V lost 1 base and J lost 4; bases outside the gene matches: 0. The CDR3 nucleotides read TGTGCCAGCAGCCAAGGACTAGCGGGCACCGGGGAGCTGTTTTTT. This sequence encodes CASSQGLAGTGELFF.

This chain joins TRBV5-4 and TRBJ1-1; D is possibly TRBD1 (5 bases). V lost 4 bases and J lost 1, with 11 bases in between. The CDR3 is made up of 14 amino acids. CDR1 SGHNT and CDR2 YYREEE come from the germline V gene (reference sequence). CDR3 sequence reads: CASSPRDRNTEAFF. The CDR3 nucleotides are TGTGCCAGCAGCCCCCGCGACAGGAACACTGAAGCTTTCTTT. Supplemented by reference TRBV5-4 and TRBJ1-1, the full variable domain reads ETGVTQSPTHLIKTRGQQVTLRCSSQSGHNTVSWYQQALGQGPQFIFQYYREEENGRGNFPPRFSGLQFPNYSSELNVNALELDDSALYLCASSPRDRNTEAFFGQGTRLTVV.

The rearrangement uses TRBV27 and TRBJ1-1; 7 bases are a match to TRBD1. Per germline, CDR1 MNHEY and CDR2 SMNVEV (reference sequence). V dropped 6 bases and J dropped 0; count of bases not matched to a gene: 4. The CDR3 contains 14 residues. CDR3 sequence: CASRDRALNTEAFF. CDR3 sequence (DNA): TGTGCCAGCAGAGACAGGGCTTTGAACACTGAAGCTTTCTTT.

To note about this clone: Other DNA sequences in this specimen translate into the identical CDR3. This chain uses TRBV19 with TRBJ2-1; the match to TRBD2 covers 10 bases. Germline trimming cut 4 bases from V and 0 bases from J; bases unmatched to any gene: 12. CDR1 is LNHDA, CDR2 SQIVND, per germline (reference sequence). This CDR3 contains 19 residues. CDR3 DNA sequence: TGTGCCAGTAGTAGCAGGCTAGCGGGGGCCATTAGCTCCTACAATGAGCAGTTCTTC. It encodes CASSSRLAGAISSYNEQFF.

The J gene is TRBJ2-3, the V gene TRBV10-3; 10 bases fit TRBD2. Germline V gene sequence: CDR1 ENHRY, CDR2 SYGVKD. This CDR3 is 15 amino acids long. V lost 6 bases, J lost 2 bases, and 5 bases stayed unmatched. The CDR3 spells CAIRPSGGTTDTQYF. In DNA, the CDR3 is TGTGCCATCAGGCCTAGCGGGGGCACCACAGATACGCAGTATTTT.

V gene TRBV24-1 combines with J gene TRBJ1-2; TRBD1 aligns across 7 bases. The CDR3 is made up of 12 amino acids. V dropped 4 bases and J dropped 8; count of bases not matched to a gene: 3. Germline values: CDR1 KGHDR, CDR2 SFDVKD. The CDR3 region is CATSDSQGGYTF. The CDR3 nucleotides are TGTGCCACCAGTGACTCACAGGGGGGCTACACCTTC.

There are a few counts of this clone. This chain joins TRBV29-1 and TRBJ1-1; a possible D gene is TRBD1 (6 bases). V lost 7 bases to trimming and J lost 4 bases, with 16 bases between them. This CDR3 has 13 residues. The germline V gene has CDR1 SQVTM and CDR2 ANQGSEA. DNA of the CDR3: TGCAGCGACCAACAACAGGGACGCACTGAAGCTTTCTTT. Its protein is CSDQQQGRTEAFF. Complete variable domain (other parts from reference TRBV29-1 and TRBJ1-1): SAVISQKPSRDICQRGTSLTIQCQVDSQVTMMFWYRQQPGQSLTLIATANQGSEATYESGFVIDKFPISRPNLTFSTLTVSNMSPEDSSIYLCSDQQQGRTEAFFGQGTRLTVV.

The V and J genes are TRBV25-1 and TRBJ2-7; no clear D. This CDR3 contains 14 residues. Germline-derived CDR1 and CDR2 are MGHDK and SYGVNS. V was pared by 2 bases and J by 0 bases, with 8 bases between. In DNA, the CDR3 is TGTGCCAGCAGTGAACAGGCGAGCTCCTACGAGCAGTACTTC. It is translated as CASSEQASSYEQYF.

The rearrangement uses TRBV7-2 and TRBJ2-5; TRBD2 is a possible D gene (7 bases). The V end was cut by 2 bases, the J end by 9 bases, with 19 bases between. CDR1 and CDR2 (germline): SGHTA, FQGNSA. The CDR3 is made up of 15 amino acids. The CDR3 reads CASSLSGGAPGPQYF. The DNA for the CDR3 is TGTGCCAGCAGCTTAAGTGGGGGGGCACCGGGGCCCCAGTACTTC.

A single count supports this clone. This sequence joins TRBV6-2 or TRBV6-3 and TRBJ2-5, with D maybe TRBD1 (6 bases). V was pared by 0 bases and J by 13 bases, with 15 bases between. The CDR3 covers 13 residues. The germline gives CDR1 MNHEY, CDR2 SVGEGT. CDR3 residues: CASSYSGQFGRYF. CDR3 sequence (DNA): TGTGCCAGCAGTTACTCTGGACAGTTCGGTCGGTACTTC.

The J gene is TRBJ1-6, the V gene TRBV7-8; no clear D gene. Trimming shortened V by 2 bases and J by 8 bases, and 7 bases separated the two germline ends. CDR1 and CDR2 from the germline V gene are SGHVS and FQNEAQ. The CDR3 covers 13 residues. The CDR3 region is CASSLMAYSPLHF. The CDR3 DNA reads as TGTGCCAGCAGCTTAATGGCTTATTCACCCCTCCACTTT. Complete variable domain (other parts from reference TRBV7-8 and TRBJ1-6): GAGVSQSPRYKVAKRGQDVALRCDPISGHVSLFWYQQALGQGPEFLTYFQNEAQLDKSGLPSDRFFAERPEGSVSTLKIQRTQQEDSAVYLCASSLMAYSPLHFGNGTRLTVT.

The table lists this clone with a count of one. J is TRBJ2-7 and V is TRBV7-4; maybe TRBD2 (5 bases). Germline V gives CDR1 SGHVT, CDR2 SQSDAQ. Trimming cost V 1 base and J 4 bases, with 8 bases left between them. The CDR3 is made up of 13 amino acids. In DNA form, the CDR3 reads TGTGCCAGCAGCTTAGGGGCGGGTTACGAGCAGTACTTC. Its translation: CASSLGAGYEQYF.

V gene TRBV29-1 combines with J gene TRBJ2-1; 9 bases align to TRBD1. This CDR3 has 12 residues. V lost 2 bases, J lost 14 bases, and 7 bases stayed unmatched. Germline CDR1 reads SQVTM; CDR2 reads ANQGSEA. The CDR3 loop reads CSVESGGTGKFF. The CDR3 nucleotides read TGCAGCGTTGAATCCGGAGGGACAGGGAAGTTCTTC.

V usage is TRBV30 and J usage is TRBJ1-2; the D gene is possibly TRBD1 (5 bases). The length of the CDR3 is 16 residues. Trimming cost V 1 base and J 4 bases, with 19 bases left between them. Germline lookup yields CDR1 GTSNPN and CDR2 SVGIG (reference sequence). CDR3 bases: TGTGCCTGGAGTGATCTGCGGGGGTTGATCAGCTATGGCTACACCTTC. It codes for CAWSDLRGLISYGYTF.

The chain's CDR3 is CATSNQGREQFF. Here the CDR3 DNA reads TGTGCCACCAGCAATCAGGGGCGTGAGCAGTTCTTC. The chain uses TRBV15 and TRBJ2-1; the D gene is possibly TRBD1 (6 bases). Looked up from germline, CDR1 is LNHNV and CDR2 is YYDKDF (reference sequence). V was clipped by 4 bases and J by 9 bases, with 10 bases between them. CDR3 length equals 12 residues.

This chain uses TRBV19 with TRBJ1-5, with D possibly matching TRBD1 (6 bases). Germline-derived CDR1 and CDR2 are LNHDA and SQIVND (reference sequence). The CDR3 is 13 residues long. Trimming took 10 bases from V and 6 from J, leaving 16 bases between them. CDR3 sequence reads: CATSGARGQPQHF. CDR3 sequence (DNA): TGTGCCACTTCAGGGGCTAGAGGTCAGCCCCAGCATTTT.